This is a list of T cell receptor beta chains from one sample in a study of a mutant IDH1 vaccine in newly diagnosed glioma. The antigens of these receptors remain unknown. Clones were read by immunoSEQ multiplex PCR, and TCRdb kept only the in-frame ones, dropping some. The sample yields tens of thousands of clones, around nine tenths seen once. The sequences come from PBMCs, collected from a glioma patient whose treatment included an IDH1 peptide vaccine. These receptors were obtained from a man in his fifties or sixties with glioma. Each CDR3 is given with its conserved first and last residue. Fields, in order: clone size, D gene, V gene, CDR3 protein. A D gene is named only where the DNA matches it firmly. Size tells how often a clone was seen (once, few, many) or the class of an expanded clone, and some rows leave it out.

clone_size: -
d_call: TRBD1
v_call: TRBV19
cdr3_aa: CASSSRDRGNPEAFF

clone_size: -
d_call: TRBD1
v_call: TRBV7-2
cdr3_aa: CASSLDRWQETQYF

clone_size: -
d_call: TRBD1
v_call: TRBV27
cdr3_aa: CASSPGTGSISLAFF

clone_size: -
d_call: TRBD2
v_call: TRBV13
cdr3_aa: CASSPELAGGYSEQFF

clone_size: -
d_call: -
v_call: TRBV9
cdr3_aa: CASSVRQESTDTQYF

clone_size: -
d_call: TRBD1
v_call: TRBV29-1
cdr3_aa: CSVRGGQGSNQPQHF

clone_size: -
d_call: -
v_call: TRBV27
cdr3_aa: CASSPFGQPMGDTQYF

clone_size: -
d_call: -
v_call: TRBV28
cdr3_aa: CASSLGTNYGYTF

clone_size: -
d_call: TRBD2
v_call: TRBV11-1
cdr3_aa: CASSFGTSVSYEQYF

clone_size: -
d_call: -
v_call: TRBV6-5
cdr3_aa: CASSYSSRLSGNTIYF

clone_size: -
d_call: -
v_call: TRBV6-1
cdr3_aa: CAIQRNSKETQYF

clone_size: -
d_call: -
v_call: TRBV4-3
cdr3_aa: CASSSMAGGNEQFF

clone_size: -
d_call: TRBD2
v_call: TRBV7-6
cdr3_aa: CASSFGSREGNYEQYF

clone_size: -
d_call: -
v_call: TRBV2
cdr3_aa: CAGGFTDTQYF

clone_size: -
d_call: TRBD1
v_call: TRBV19
cdr3_aa: CASTTGTDISWSGNTIYF

clone_size: -
d_call: -
v_call: TRBV30
cdr3_aa: CAWSVSLAGASPLHF

clone_size: -
d_call: TRBD1
v_call: TRBV7-9
cdr3_aa: CASSAPGQGDGYTF

clone_size: -
d_call: -
v_call: TRBV27
cdr3_aa: CASSFRLGPASGANVLTF

clone_size: -
d_call: TRBD1
v_call: TRBV28
cdr3_aa: CASRGTGGENTIYF

clone_size: -
d_call: TRBD1
v_call: TRBV28
cdr3_aa: CASSLPGQGGWEHF

clone_size: -
d_call: TRBD2
v_call: TRBV7-3
cdr3_aa: CASSLGGGYNEQFF

clone_size: -
d_call: TRBD1
v_call: TRBV5-1
cdr3_aa: CASSFRQGGNTIYF

clone_size: -
d_call: TRBD2
v_call: TRBV29-1
cdr3_aa: CSVVWGVAGASDTQYF

clone_size: -
d_call: -
v_call: TRBV7-9
cdr3_aa: CASSLTGDGTDTQYF

clone_size: -
d_call: -
v_call: TRBV19
cdr3_aa: CASSTRQVSGNTIYF

clone_size: -
d_call: -
v_call: TRBV4-3
cdr3_aa: CASSQDRYSGNTIYF

clone_size: -
d_call: -
v_call: TRBV2
cdr3_aa: CASNLGENFYGYTF

clone_size: -
d_call: -
v_call: TRBV4-3
cdr3_aa: CASSQGSANSYEQYF

clone_size: -
d_call: -
v_call: TRBV9
cdr3_aa: CASSVGQVFNTGELFF

clone_size: -
d_call: -
v_call: TRBV4-3
cdr3_aa: CASSQSRGVGTEAFF

clone_size: -
d_call: -
v_call: TRBV2
cdr3_aa: CASSLDSGYGYTF

clone_size: -
d_call: -
v_call: TRBV20-1
cdr3_aa: CSARTPGPQYF

clone_size: -
d_call: -
v_call: TRBV10-2
cdr3_aa: CASSDQGDGYTF

clone_size: once
d_call: -
v_call: TRBV10-3
cdr3_aa: CAISEDWRRDRTDTQYF

clone_size: -
d_call: -
v_call: TRBV7-7
cdr3_aa: CASSLAPYANTGELFF

clone_size: -
d_call: -
v_call: TRBV11-2
cdr3_aa: CASSSTKSSGANVLTF

clone_size: -
d_call: -
v_call: TRBV28
cdr3_aa: CASTTGNYQPQHF

clone_size: few
d_call: -
v_call: TRBV14
cdr3_aa: CASSQGKGRFPGNTIYF

clone_size: -
d_call: TRBD1
v_call: TRBV2
cdr3_aa: CASSERGQGPDEQYF

clone_size: -
d_call: -
v_call: TRBV7-9
cdr3_aa: CASSLGQLNEKLFF

clone_size: -
d_call: TRBD2
v_call: TRBV10-3
cdr3_aa: CAISDSSGRSTDTQYF

clone_size: once
d_call: -
v_call: TRBV9
cdr3_aa: CASSPKRLGETQYF

clone_size: -
d_call: -
v_call: TRBV25-1
cdr3_aa: CAIHLRSRELSTDTQYF

clone_size: -
d_call: TRBD1
v_call: TRBV6-9
cdr3_aa: CASSYKDRGREQYF

clone_size: once
d_call: -
v_call: TRBV6-5
cdr3_aa: CASSREDSPNEKLFF

clone_size: -
d_call: -
v_call: TRBV27
cdr3_aa: CASRPGTNPSTDTQYF

clone_size: -
d_call: -
v_call: TRBV27
cdr3_aa: CASSLEGPRGNQPQHF

clone_size: -
d_call: -
v_call: TRBV7-9
cdr3_aa: CASSFSESGQPQHF

clone_size: -
d_call: -
v_call: TRBV5-6
cdr3_aa: CASSLIALRDTEAFF